Following are 20 T cell receptor beta chains from one sample sequenced in a study of shared clonotypes between healthy human individuals. Only in-frame clones appear in the TCRdb table, and some are missing; sequencing was by immunoSEQ multiplex PCR. Here the sample spans 650,000 to 800,000 clones, 92% being singletons. Only CD45RO-negative cells positively selected for CCR7 counted as naive CD8 cells, so terminally differentiated effector memory CD45RA+ cells were excluded. The sequenced sample consisted of naive CD8+ T cells sorted from blood. These receptor sequences come from a man aged 25-45 years in good health.

V gene TRBV9 combines with J gene TRBJ1-1, with a possible D match to TRBD1 (5 bases). Trimming removed 0 bases from V and 3 bases from J, with 9 bases in between. The CDR3 has 14 amino acids. Per the germline V gene, CDR1 is SGDLS and CDR2 is YYNGEE. The CDR3 nucleotides are TGTGCCAGCAGCGTAGGGTTGGGGGACACTGAAGCTTTCTTT. Translation gives CASSVGLGDTEAFF.

The chain has TRBV30 and TRBJ2-1; D remains unclear. CDR1 GTSNPN and CDR2 SVGIG come from the germline V gene (reference sequence). The CDR3 runs to 13 residues. V lost 0 bases to trimming and J lost 7 bases, with 10 bases between them. The CDR3, as DNA: TGTGCCTGGAGTGTACTTAGCCAAAATGAGCAGTTCTTC. Translation gives CAWSVLSQNEQFF. Drawing the rest from reference TRBV30 and TRBJ2-1, the complete variable domain is SQTIHQWPATLVQPVGSPLSLECTVEGTSNPNLYWYRQAAGRGLQLLFYSVGIGQISSEVPQNLSASRPQDRQFILSSKKLLLSDSGFYLCAWSVLSQNEQFFGPGTRLTVL.

This clone was observed once. The chain combines TRBV28 with TRBJ2-1; 9 nucleotides match TRBD2. Germline CDR1 is MDHEN and CDR2 is SYDVKM. V lost 5 bases and J lost 5; bases outside the gene matches: 10. The CDR3 length is 16 residues. The CDR3 is CASSPLAGDGNNEQFF. CDR3 nucleotides: TGTGCCAGCAGTCCATTAGCGGGAGACGGAAACAATGAGCAGTTCTTC.

V gene TRBV5-6 combines with J gene TRBJ2-7, with a weak D call TRBD1 (5 bases). Germline CDR1 reads SGHDT; CDR2 reads YYEEEE. Trimming took off 4 bases at V and 4 bases at J, with 27 bases between the two ends. CDR3 length: 18 residues. The CDR3 coding sequence is TGTGCCAGCAGCCCGCGCATTCGAAGGACAAGGAACCTTTACGAGCAGTACTTC. It translates to CASSPRIRRTRNLYEQYF.

The chain links TRBV27 to TRBJ1-4; 12 bases align to TRBD1. Per germline, CDR1 MNHEY and CDR2 SMNVEV (reference sequence). This CDR3 region has 18 residues. The ends lost 6 bases at V and 8 bases at J; junction bases unmatched: 16. The CDR3 bases are TGTGCCAGCAGCCGACTCCCGGGACAGGGGGCTGAGCGGGAAAAACTGTTTTTT. It translates to CASSRLPGQGAEREKLFF.

The chain is built from TRBV7-9 and TRBJ2-5; D is undetermined. This CDR3 contains 13 residues. CDR1 is SEHNR, CDR2 FQNEAQ, per germline (reference sequence). Trimming took off 1 base at V and 3 bases at J, with 6 bases between the two ends. As DNA, the CDR3 is TGTGCCAGCAGCTTAGTAGTGGAAGAGACCCAGTACTTC. Translation gives CASSLVVEETQYF.

The chain recombines TRBV7-9 with TRBJ2-7; 13 positions agree with TRBD2. The trim removed 4 bases at V and 6 bases at J, leaving 15 bases unmatched. CDR3 length: 18 amino acids. Germline V CDR1 and CDR2: SEHNR, FQNEAQ (reference sequence). The CDR3 nucleotides read TGTGCCAGCAGCTCAAATCTTGGACTAGCGGGAGTAGGTCGCGAGCAGTACTTC. This codes for CASSSNLGLAGVGREQYF.

V usage is TRBV29-1 and J usage is TRBJ2-6; D is possibly TRBD1 (5 bases). CDR3 size: 13 residues. Germline CDR1 is SQVTM and CDR2 is ANQGSEA. The V gene lost 4 bases and the J gene lost 1 base, with 5 bases spanning the gap. CDR3 sequence (DNA): TGCAGCGTTGGACAGTCTGGGGCCAACGTCCTGACTTTC. Its protein is CSVGQSGANVLTF.

The chain uses TRBV5-1 and TRBJ2-1, with a tentative D call TRBD1 (5 bases). Germline CDR1 reads SGHRS; CDR2 reads YFSETQ. Trimming left V 5 bases short and J 3 bases short, with 12 bases between. There are 14 residues in the CDR3. CDR3 in amino acids: CASRVGQGYNEQFF. As DNA, the CDR3 is TGCGCCAGCAGAGTGGGTCAGGGCTACAATGAGCAGTTCTTC.

This sequence joins TRBV19 and TRBJ2-3, with no clear D. The CDR3 totals 12 residues. V lost 6 bases, J lost 2 bases, and 6 bases lay in between. Germline V gene sequence: CDR1 LNHDA, CDR2 SQIVND (reference sequence). The CDR3 loop reads CASRSYTDTQYF. The CDR3 region has the DNA TGTGCCAGTAGGTCCTACACAGATACGCAGTATTTT.

The J gene is TRBJ2-2, the V gene TRBV28; D may be TRBD1 (5 bases). The germline V and J ends were trimmed by 2 bases and 3 bases, with 22 bases remaining between them. Germline lookup yields CDR1 MDHEN and CDR2 SYDVKM. The CDR3 runs to 19 residues. The CDR3 protein is CASSLRVLGPNFYTGELFF. The CDR3 DNA sequence: TGTGCCAGCAGTTTACGTGTATTGGGGCCCAATTTCTACACCGGGGAGCTGTTTTTT.

V usage is TRBV5-6 and J usage is TRBJ2-3; TRBD2 aligns across 7 bases. This CDR3 comprises 15 residues. Per the germline V gene, CDR1 is SGHDT and CDR2 is YYEEEE. The J segment lost 2 bases and the V segment lost 3 bases, leaving 6 bases of the junction unmatched. DNA for the CDR3: TGTGCCAGCAGCTCGGCGGGAGTTAACACAGATACGCAGTATTTT. Amino acid sequence: CASSSAGVNTDTQYF.

The chain joins TRBV27 to TRBJ2-7; TRBD2 matches at 13 bases. Losses at the gene ends were 5 bases for V and 4 bases for J; bases not matched to a gene: 5. Germline V CDR1 and CDR2: MNHEY, SMNVEV (reference sequence). The CDR3 runs to 15 residues. CDR3 residues: CASSPGTSGEYEQYF. The CDR3 DNA follows: TGTGCCAGCAGTCCCGGGACTAGCGGGGAGTACGAGCAGTACTTC.

The CDR3 loop is CASSRDSSYEQYF. Here the CDR3 DNA reads TGTGCCAGCAGCAGGGACAGCTCCTACGAGCAGTACTTC. This chain connects TRBV7-9 to TRBJ2-7; TRBD1 aligns across 7 bases. This CDR3 has 13 amino acids. CDR1 is SEHNR and CDR2 is FQNEAQ in the germline V gene (reference sequence). The V and J ends lost 5 bases and 0 bases, in that order; junction bases with no gene match: 1.

Details on this clone: One end of the junction varies from germline; a read error may be responsible. This rearrangement joins TRBV11-2 to TRBJ1-1; possible D gene TRBD1, 5 bases. Germline CDR1 and CDR2: SGHAT and FQNNGV. CDR3 size: 16 residues. CDR3 nucleotides: TGTGCCAGCAGCTTAGATTTCAGGGTCGAGGACACTGAAACTTTCTTT. Protein product: CASSLDFRVEDTETFF.

The genes are TRBV7-9 and TRBJ1-5; no clear D gene. The germline gives CDR1 SEHNR, CDR2 FQNEAQ (reference sequence). This CDR3 region has 16 residues. The ends were cut back, 5 bases at V and 0 bases at J, with 14 bases in the middle. CDR3 nucleotides: TGTGCCAGCAGCGGATCAGGCACCCATAGCAATCAGCCCCAGCATTTT. Its translation is CASSGSGTHSNQPQHF.

V gene TRBV27 combines with J gene TRBJ2-5; 10 bases agree with TRBD2. With V trimmed by 3 bases and J by 2 bases, 6 bases remained unmatched. The germline gives CDR1 MNHEY, CDR2 SMNVEV (reference sequence). The CDR3 runs 16 residues. The CDR3 is CASSFASGSLQETQYF. The CDR3 DNA reads as TGTGCCAGCAGTTTTGCTAGCGGGAGTCTTCAAGAGACCCAGTACTTC.

The rearrangement links TRBV7-9 to TRBJ2-7; D may be TRBD2 (5 bases). Trimming took off 5 bases at V and 5 bases at J, with 28 bases between the two ends. Germline V lookup: CDR1 SEHNR, CDR2 FQNEAQ (reference sequence). CDR3 length: 18 residues. The DNA of the CDR3 is TGTGCCAGCAGCCCTGCGACCTTCGTGCCGGGGATCGTAAACGAGCAGTACTTC. This translates into CASSPATFVPGIVNEQYF.

This chain links TRBV7-9 with TRBJ2-2, with D maybe TRBD2 (6 bases). Trimming pared 6 bases from V and 7 bases from J, leaving 12 bases between. The CDR3 covers 13 residues. CDR1 is SEHNR and CDR2 is FQNEAQ in the germline V gene (reference sequence). Here the CDR3 DNA reads TGTGCCAGCAGTACTAGCTTGGGCGGGGAGCTGTTTTTT. It translates to CASSTSLGGELFF.

The V call is TRBV15, the J call TRBJ2-3, with 10 positions matching TRBD2. Germline CDR1 reads LNHNV; CDR2 reads YYDKDF (reference sequence). Trimming cost V 2 bases and J 0 bases; bases outside gene matches: 2. This CDR3 has 16 residues. The CDR3 bases are TGTGCCACCAGCAGAAAACTAGCGGGGAGCACAGATACGCAGTATTTT. This sequence encodes CATSRKLAGSTDTQYF.